These 17 T cell receptor beta chains were all obtained from the same sample, sequenced in a study of T cells in Graves' hyperthyroidism and ophthalmopathy. There were TCR beta CDR3 regions amplified from RNA transcripts. During a first-round RT-PCR of the TCR CDR3, the HTBI primer set was used. From the multiplex PCR reads, TCRdb called clonotypes with MiXCR, one entry per CDR3 protein. The sample has roughly 580,000 distinct CDR3 sequences; 40% to 55% are singletons. Sequencing was done on a sample of peripheral blood or thyroid tissue (not recorded which). The receptors derive from a woman under 30 with Graves' hyperthyroidism.

The CDR3 DNA reads TGTGCCAGCATCGGACTAGCGGGAGGGAATGAGCAGTTCTTC. Encoded protein: CASIGLAGGNEQFF. The V call is TRBV2, the J call TRBJ2-1; 15 bases are shared with TRBD2. The J segment lost 7 bases and the V segment lost 7 bases, leaving 2 bases of the junction unmatched. The V gene's germline CDR1 is SNHLY and CDR2 FYNNEI. There are 14 residues in the CDR3.

This chain links TRBV4-2 with TRBJ2-7; D unresolved. This CDR3 has 13 residues. CDR1 LGHNA and CDR2 YNFKEQ come from the germline V gene. Trimming took 3 bases from V and 4 from J, leaving 10 bases between them. The CDR3 protein is CASSHEDRYEQYF. Written as DNA, the CDR3 is TGTGCCAGCAGCCACGAGGACCGGTACGAGCAGTACTTC.

Many counts were recorded for this clonotype. The chain employs TRBV15 and TRBJ2-7; D possibly uses TRBD1 or TRBD2 (5 bases each). The germline V and J ends were trimmed by 1 base and 2 bases, with 9 bases remaining between them. The CDR3 covers 14 residues. Germline CDR1 LNHNV, CDR2 YYDKDF (reference sequence). CDR3 bases: TGTGCCACCAGCAGAGGGGACGGAGCCTACGAGCAGTACTTC. Residues: CATSRGDGAYEQYF. Using reference TRBV15 and TRBJ2-7 for the parts outside the CDR3, the full variable domain is DAMVIQNPRYQVTQFGKPVTLSCSQTLNHNVMYWYQQKSSQAPKLLFHYYDKDFNNEADTPDNFQSRRPNTSFCFLDIRSPGLGDTAMYLCATSRGDGAYEQYFGPGTRLTVT.

This clonotype was seen a few times. The chain has TRBV10-3 and TRBJ1-6; TRBD1 matches at 7 bases. The CDR3 is 15 residues long. With V trimmed by 10 bases and J by 7 bases, 13 bases remained unmatched. The germline CDR1 and CDR2 sequences are ENHRY and SYGVKD. CDR3 loop: CASSQGQLFNSPLHF. The CDR3 DNA reads TGTGCCAGCAGCCAGGGACAGCTATTCAATTCACCCCTCCACTTT.

This clonotype has ten or more counts. The chain is built from TRBV2 and TRBJ1-5; D remains ambiguous. The germline CDR1 and CDR2 sequences are SNHLY and FYNNEI. Trimming cost V 2 bases and J 7 bases, with 9 bases left between them. This CDR3 has 13 residues. The CDR3 nucleotides are TGTGCCAGCAGTGAACAGGCGGGGCAGCCCCAGCATTTT. Its protein is CASSEQAGQPQHF.

The rearrangement uses TRBV7-8 and TRBJ2-6, with D hard to call. The CDR3 is 12 residues long. Per germline, CDR1 SGHVS and CDR2 FQNEAQ. V lost 7 bases and J 2 bases, leaving 3 bases between the germline ends. The CDR3: CASKAGANVLTF. Written as DNA, the CDR3 is TGTGCCAGCAAGGCTGGGGCCAACGTCCTGACTTTC.

Notes on this clonotype: A much larger clone differs from this one at a single base, so this may be a read error. V is TRBV6-1 and J is TRBJ2-5; 8 nucleotides agree with TRBD1. The CDR3 extends over 13 amino acids. Germline-derived CDR1 and CDR2 are MNHNS and SASEGT. The CDR3 protein is CVSSRGREETQYF. DNA for the CDR3: TGCGTCAGCAGCAGGGGGCGCGAAGAGACCCAGTACTTC.

On this clonotype: It may be a read error: a sequence one base away is much more abundant. The chain combines TRBV7-3 with TRBJ1-5; maybe TRBD1 (5 bases). Trimming removed 5 bases at V and 2 bases at J, with 13 bases between. This CDR3 comprises 15 residues. Germline CDR1 reads SGHTA; CDR2 reads FQGTGA. Here the CDR3 DNA reads TGTGCCAGCAGCCCTGACAGCTACGGCAATCAGCCCCAGCATTTT. It encodes CASSPDSYGNQPQHF.

The chain employs TRBV20-1 and TRBJ1-5; D is unclear. From germline, CDR1 is DFQATT and CDR2 SNEGSKA (reference sequence). This CDR3 has 13 amino acids. Trimming shortened V by 1 base and J by 8 bases, and 12 bases separated the two germline ends. CDR3 protein: CSARVALREPQHF. The CDR3 region has the DNA TGCAGTGCTAGAGTCGCCCTTAGGGAGCCCCAGCATTTT.

The chain couples TRBV10-3 to TRBJ2-7, with TRBD1 identical over 7 bases. V was clipped by 10 bases and J by 7 bases; unmatched bases: 10. The CDR3 has 12 amino acids. The germline CDR1 and CDR2 sequences are ENHRY and SYGVKD. DNA of the CDR3: TGTGCCAGCAGCCGCCACAGGGGTGAGCAGTACTTC. As protein: CASSRHRGEQYF.

This clonotype showed up just a few times. The chain links TRBV4-1 to TRBJ1-5, with D tentatively TRBD1 (5 bases). The CDR3 spans 14 residues. Trimming took 3 bases from V and 7 from J, leaving 13 bases between them. Germline assignment: CDR1 MGHRA and CDR2 YSYEKL. CDR3 amino acids: CASSHGQGEQPQHF. CDR3 DNA sequence: TGCGCCAGCAGCCACGGGCAGGGTGAGCAGCCCCAGCATTTT.

In regard to this clonotype: Germline and junction disagree at one end, which may indicate a read error. The chain joins TRBV19 to TRBJ2-7; tentatively, D is TRBD2 (6 bases). The CDR3 has 14 residues. Germline lookup yields CDR1 LNHDA and CDR2 SQIVND (reference sequence). The CDR3 DNA reads TGTGCCAGTAGTATAGCGGGACTCTCCTCCGAGCAGTACTTC. As protein: CASSIAGLSSEQYF.

The V and J genes are TRBV29-1 and TRBJ2-7; 13 nucleotides align to TRBD2. The CDR3 covers 13 residues. V trimming: 6 bases; J trimming: 6 bases; junction bases outside the gene matches: 5. From germline, CDR1 is SQVTM and CDR2 ANQGSEA. CDR3 residues: CSVKRLAGGEQYF. In DNA form, the CDR3 reads TGCAGCGTGAAGAGACTAGCGGGAGGCGAGCAGTACTTC.

This clonotype was recorded at least ten times. V and J are TRBV29-1 and TRBJ2-6; a weak D match, TRBD1 (6 bases). V lost 0 bases, J lost 0 bases, and 6 bases lay in between. Germline V gives CDR1 SQVTM, CDR2 ANQGSEA. The CDR3 has 15 residues. The CDR3 coding sequence is TGCAGCGTTGAAGAAGGGGGCTCTGGGGCCAACGTCCTGACTTTC. Amino acid sequence: CSVEEGGSGANVLTF.

On this clonotype: Its ends do not fully match the called genes, so a read error is possible. J is TRBJ2-5 and V is TRBV7-7; TRBD1 matches 7 bases. Germline V CDR1 and CDR2: SSHAT, FNYEAQ (reference sequence). The CDR3 extends over 14 amino acids. In DNA form, the CDR3 reads TGTGCTAGCATCCCGTTGGGGGACAGCGGGACCCAGTACTTC. Translating gives CASIPLGDSGTQYF.

This clonotype was counted many times. This CDR3 is CSARTGTSGSYEQYF. In nucleotides, the CDR3 is TGCAGTGCTAGAACCGGGACTAGCGGGAGTTACGAGCAGTACTTC. The V gene is TRBV20-1, the J gene TRBJ2-7; 14 nucleotides line up with TRBD2. The CDR3 runs to 15 residues. V was pared by 2 bases and J by 4 bases, with 4 bases of the junction left unmatched. Germline CDR1 DFQATT, CDR2 SNEGSKA (reference sequence).

The chain combines TRBV12-3 or TRBV12-4 with TRBJ1-1, with D tentatively TRBD1 (6 bases). This CDR3 has 14 amino acids. The V gene lost 6 bases and the J gene lost 1 base, with 12 bases spanning the gap. CDR3 DNA sequence: TGTGCCAGCAGCCCTGCAGGGGCGAACACTGAAGCTTTCTTT. Its translation: CASSPAGANTEAFF.